This entry lists 20 T cell receptor beta chains sequenced from one sample in a study of OX40 agonist ivuxolimab in advanced cancers. Clones were sequenced by immunoSEQ multiplex PCR, and TCRdb holds only the in-frame ones, with some missing. Altogether about 36,000 clones are present, 74% being singletons, with the ten largest covering 18%. This material consisted of CD4+ or CD8+ T cells sorted from blood, taken in a trial of the OX40 agonist ivuxolimab. Receptors originate from an adult with an advanced solid tumor such as melanoma, head and neck, liver or kidney cancer.

This clone was counted only a few times. The chain employs TRBV7-9 and TRBJ2-3; D is undetermined. CDR1 SEHNR and CDR2 FQNEAQ come from the germline V gene (reference sequence). This CDR3 is built from 13 residues. The V and J ends lost 1 base and 5 bases respectively, with 7 bases between them. As DNA, the CDR3 is TGTGCCAGCAGCTTAGATGAGCGAGATACGCAGTATTTT. Its protein product is CASSLDERDTQYF.

The sample holds one count of this clone. The V and J genes are TRBV5-4 and TRBJ1-4; TRBD1 matches at 8 bases. Trimming cost V 4 bases and J 8 bases; bases outside gene matches: 4. The CDR3 has 13 amino acids. CDR1 is SGHNT, CDR2 YYREEE, per germline (reference sequence). CDR3 sequence (DNA): TGTGCCAGCAGCGCGGGACAGGAAGAAAAACTGTTTTTT. It translates to CASSAGQEEKLFF.

This chain uses TRBV2 with TRBJ2-3; tentative D call: TRBD2 (5 bases). CDR1 is SNHLY and CDR2 is FYNNEI in the germline V gene. The CDR3 extends over 15 amino acids. Deletions cut 1 base from V and 2 bases from J, with 10 bases between. Written as DNA, the CDR3 is TGTGCCAGCAGTGAAGATGGACTGGCCACAGATACGCAGTATTTT. This gives the protein CASSEDGLATDTQYF.

The chain is built from TRBV2 and TRBJ1-1, with D uncertain. The germline V gene has CDR1 SNHLY and CDR2 FYNNEI. V was clipped by 6 bases and J by 4 bases, with 6 bases between them. The length of the CDR3 is 11 residues. The CDR3 spells CASREFTEAFF. CDR3 in DNA: TGTGCCAGCAGGGAGTTCACTGAAGCTTTCTTT. The whole variable domain, filled in from reference TRBV2 and TRBJ1-1, reads EPEVTQTPSHQVTQMGQEVILRCVPISNHLYFYWYRQILGQKVEFLVSFYNNEISEKSEIFDDQFSVERPDGSNFTLKIRSTKLEDSAMYFCASREFTEAFFGQGTRLTVV.

V and J are TRBV10-2 and TRBJ2-7, with 9 positions matching TRBD1. The CDR3 totals 13 residues. CDR1 WSHSY and CDR2 SAAADI come from the germline V gene. Trimming removed 6 bases from V and 2 bases from J; junction bases left unmatched: 2. In DNA form, the CDR3 reads TGCGCCAGCAGACAGGGGGCGGCCTACGAGCAGTACGTC. This translates into CASRQGAAYEQYV.

DNA of the CDR3: TGTGCCTGGAGTAAGGGACAGAACTATGGCTACACCTTC. Translated: CAWSKGQNYGYTF. The chain is built from TRBV30 and TRBJ1-2; TRBD1 matches 7 bases. The trim removed 2 bases at V and 2 bases at J, leaving 2 bases unmatched. Per the germline V gene, CDR1 is GTSNPN and CDR2 is SVGIG (reference sequence). This CDR3 contains 13 residues.

This chain joins TRBV15 and TRBJ2-1; 8 bases are shared with TRBD1. This CDR3 contains 12 residues. CDR1 LNHNV and CDR2 YYDKDF come from the germline V gene (reference sequence). After removal of 7 bases from V and 14 bases from J, the junction contained 10 bases not matched to a gene. This chain's CDR3 is CATTPLTGVEFF. The CDR3 DNA reads as TGTGCCACCACCCCCTTGACAGGGGTGGAGTTCTTC.

The table lists this clone with a count of one. This CDR3 is CASRPAGGFNYGYTF. CDR3 coding DNA: TGTGCCAGCAGGCCGGCGGGGGGATTTAACTATGGCTACACCTTC. V gene TRBV27 combines with J gene TRBJ1-2, with a tentative D call TRBD1 (5 bases). Deletions cut 6 bases from V and 1 base from J, with 15 bases between. Germline V gene lookup returns CDR1 MNHEY and CDR2 SMNVEV (reference sequence). This CDR3 is 15 amino acids long.

The rearrangement joins TRBV7-2 to TRBJ2-3; possible D gene TRBD2, 5 bases. CDR3 length: 13 residues. V lost 11 bases and J lost 2, with 14 bases in between. Germline CDR1 is SGHTA and CDR2 is FQGNSA. CDR3 sequence reads: CADRRQPTDTQYF. DNA of the CDR3: TGTGCCGATCGGAGGCAGCCCACAGATACGCAGTATTTT.

The chain employs TRBV14 and TRBJ1-1; tentatively, D is TRBD1 (5 bases). This CDR3 has 15 residues. From germline, CDR1 is SGHDN and CDR2 FVKESK. V gave up 4 bases and J gave up 8 bases, with 20 bases separating them. CDR3 protein: CASSPRTGTQGEAFF. The CDR3 nucleotides read TGTGCCAGCAGCCCGAGGACCGGGACGCAGGGAGAAGCTTTCTTT.

This clone was seen a handful of times. The gene calls are TRBV29-1 and TRBJ1-1; D remains ambiguous. Germline V gene lookup returns CDR1 SQVTM and CDR2 ANQGSEA. This CDR3 is 12 amino acids long. The ends were cut back, 5 bases at V and 1 base at J, with 8 bases in the middle. The CDR3 DNA reads as TGCAGCGTTAGAGGAGCGAACACTGAAGCTTTCTTT. Encoded protein: CSVRGANTEAFF.

V usage is TRBV7-9 and J usage is TRBJ2-7, with 8 bases identical to TRBD1. V shed 1 base, J shed 2 bases, and the junction held 16 bases outside the gene matches. Germline V CDR1 and CDR2: SEHNR, FQNEAQ (reference sequence). The CDR3 loop spans 19 amino acids. CDR3 sequence: CASSLVPGQGGPKTYEQYV. The CDR3 nucleotides are TGTGCCAGCAGCTTAGTTCCCGGACAGGGTGGACCAAAAACCTACGAGCAGTACGTC.

V gene TRBV11-2 combines with J gene TRBJ2-1; 8 bases line up with TRBD2. J was trimmed by 8 bases and V by 1 base; bases with no gene match: 7. There are 15 residues in the CDR3. Germline-derived CDR1 and CDR2 are SGHAT and FQNNGV. CDR3 residues: CASSLVAGGEYEQFF. As DNA, the CDR3 is TGTGCCAGCAGCTTAGTTGCGGGGGGTGAGTATGAGCAGTTCTTC.

This chain uses TRBV9 with TRBJ1-3, with D hard to call. From germline, CDR1 is SGDLS and CDR2 YYNGEE. The CDR3 is made up of 16 amino acids. With 4 bases removed from V and 6 bases from J, the gap between germline ends came to 20 bases. CDR3 sequence reads: CASSPTAATSQNTIYF. The CDR3 bases are TGTGCCAGCAGCCCCACAGCGGCAACCTCCCAAAACACCATATATTTT. Variable domain in full (rest from reference TRBV9 and TRBJ1-3): DSGVTQTPKHLITATGQRVTLRCSPRSGDLSVYWYQQSLDQGLQFLIQYYNGEERAKGNILERFSAQQFPDLHSELNLSSLELGDSALYFCASSPTAATSQNTIYFGEGSWLTVV.

The chain couples TRBV9 to TRBJ1-3, with TRBD1 matching over 9 bases. V shed 3 bases, J shed 3 bases, and the junction held 7 bases outside the gene matches. This CDR3 region has 16 residues. Germline CDR1 reads SGDLS; CDR2 reads YYNGEE. In DNA, the CDR3 is TGTGCCAGCAGCGCACCGGGACAGGGTTATGGAAACACCATATATTTT. Its translation is CASSAPGQGYGNTIYF.

This clone was seen a handful of times. The CDR3 DNA reads TGTGCCAGCAGAAAACAGGGGGAGGGTCAGCCCCAGCATTTT. It encodes CASRKQGEGQPQHF. V gene TRBV7-2 combines with J gene TRBJ1-5; TRBD1 matches 8 bases. The CDR3 sequence is 14 residues long. V gave up 6 bases and J gave up 6 bases; unmatched junction bases: 7. Germline-derived CDR1 and CDR2 are SGHTA and FQGNSA.

This clone was seen a few times. The genes are TRBV27 and TRBJ1-2; weak D call: TRBD1 (6 bases). The CDR3 is 16 residues long. Germline values: CDR1 MNHEY, CDR2 SMNVEV (reference sequence). Deletions cut 6 bases from V and 7 bases from J, with 24 bases between. The CDR3 loop reads CASRRQGRNGDGGYTF. CDR3 DNA: TGTGCCAGCAGGCGCCAGGGGCGGAATGGGGATGGTGGCTACACCTTC.

The chain combines TRBV27 with TRBJ2-7, with 7 bases identical to TRBD1. J lost 1 base, V lost 7 bases, and 10 bases had no gene match. CDR3 length equals 15 residues. CDR1 MNHEY and CDR2 SMNVEV come from the germline V gene (reference sequence). CDR3 DNA: TGTGCCAGCATCAAAATTCCGGGACAGTCCTACGAGCAGTACGTC. Its protein is CASIKIPGQSYEQYV.

This clone has just a few counts. This CDR3 is CASSGGGNEKLFF. Here the CDR3 DNA reads TGTGCCAGCAGCGGAGGCGGTAATGAAAAACTGTTTTTT. This chain joins TRBV9 and TRBJ1-4; D is uncertain. The CDR3 covers 13 residues. V lost 3 bases and J lost 4, with 7 bases in between. Looked up from germline, CDR1 is SGDLS and CDR2 is YYNGEE.

The V and J genes are TRBV29-1 and TRBJ1-1, with a tentative D call TRBD1 (6 bases). The CDR3 is made up of 13 amino acids. V was cut by 5 bases and J by 6 bases, with 16 bases left in between. Germline assignment: CDR1 SQVTM and CDR2 ANQGSEA. The CDR3 sequence: CSVRQGRGAEAFF. CDR3 nucleotide sequence: TGCAGCGTTCGGCAGGGGCGAGGGGCTGAAGCTTTCTTT.